Sequencing of this T cell receptor beta chain was carried out in a study of T cell changes during pregnancy in multiple sclerosis (dated by TCRdb to the late 2010s). About the investigation overall: The study examined how the T cell repertoire changed over the course of pregnancy in women with multiple sclerosis.

To prepare the library, the immunoSEQ multiplex PCR assay was applied. Entries here come from immuneACCESS through TCRdb and include only in-frame sequences with V and J called. Some clones fail to appear in such tables; in the studies checked, an unresolved V gene covers under half of the shortfall, and the cause of the remainder is unknown. The sample records tens of thousands of clones, 80% to 90% of which are singletons. Clones ranked in the top ten supply around 6.9% of the sample. Concerning this clone itself: Its recognized antigen is unknown. Per-base quality was not reported, and no clone a single base away is much larger than it.

The CDR3 measures 13 amino acids from cysteine to phenylalanine. The CDR3 DNA has 39 bases and is translated from base 1. The CDR1 and CDR2 encoded by the germline V gene (reference sequence) are MNHEY and SMNVEV. V and J are truncated by 6 bases and 6 bases respectively, leaving an intervening sequence of 14 bases. The sequences come from CD8+ T cells from peripheral blood mononuclear cells, collected in the first trimester of pregnancy. The TCR originated in a female donor with multiple sclerosis, enrolled in a pregnancy study. The chain uses TRBV27 and TRBJ1-1, with no confidently assigned D gene. CDR3 region: CASSIKAFSEAFF. The nucleotide sequence reads TGTGCCAGCAGCATAAAAGCGTTCTCTGAAGCTTTCTTT.